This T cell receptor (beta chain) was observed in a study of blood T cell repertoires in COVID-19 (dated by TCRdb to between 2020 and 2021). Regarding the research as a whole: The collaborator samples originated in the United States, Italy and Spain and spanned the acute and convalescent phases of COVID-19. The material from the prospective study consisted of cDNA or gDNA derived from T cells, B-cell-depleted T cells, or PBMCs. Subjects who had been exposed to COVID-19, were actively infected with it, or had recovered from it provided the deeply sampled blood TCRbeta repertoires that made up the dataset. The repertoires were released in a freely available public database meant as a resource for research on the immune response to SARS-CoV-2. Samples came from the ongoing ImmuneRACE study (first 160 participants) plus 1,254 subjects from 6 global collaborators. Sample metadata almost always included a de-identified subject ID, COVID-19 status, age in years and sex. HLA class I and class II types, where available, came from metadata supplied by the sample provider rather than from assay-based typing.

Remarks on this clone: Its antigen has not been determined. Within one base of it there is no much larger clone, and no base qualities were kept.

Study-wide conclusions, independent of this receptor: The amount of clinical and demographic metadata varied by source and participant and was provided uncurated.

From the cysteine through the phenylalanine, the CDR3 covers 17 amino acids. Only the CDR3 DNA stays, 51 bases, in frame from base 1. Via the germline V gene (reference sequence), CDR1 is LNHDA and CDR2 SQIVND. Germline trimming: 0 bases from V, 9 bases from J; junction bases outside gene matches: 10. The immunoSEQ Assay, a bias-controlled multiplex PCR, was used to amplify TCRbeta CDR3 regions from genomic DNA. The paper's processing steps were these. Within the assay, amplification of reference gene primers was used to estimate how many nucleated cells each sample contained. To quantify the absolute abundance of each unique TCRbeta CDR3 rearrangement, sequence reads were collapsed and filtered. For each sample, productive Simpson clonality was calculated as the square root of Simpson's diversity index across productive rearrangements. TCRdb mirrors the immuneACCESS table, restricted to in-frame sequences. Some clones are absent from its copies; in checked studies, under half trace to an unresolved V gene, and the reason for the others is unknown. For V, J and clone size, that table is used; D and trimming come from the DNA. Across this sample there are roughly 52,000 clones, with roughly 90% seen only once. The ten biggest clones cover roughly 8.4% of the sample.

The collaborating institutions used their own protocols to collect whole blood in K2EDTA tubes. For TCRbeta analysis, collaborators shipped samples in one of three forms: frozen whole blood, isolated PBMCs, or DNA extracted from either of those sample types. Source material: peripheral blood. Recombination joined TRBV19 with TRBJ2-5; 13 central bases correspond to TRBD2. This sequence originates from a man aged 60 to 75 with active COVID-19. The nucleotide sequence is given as TGTGCCAGTAGTATAGAAGGGACTAGCGGGACCGTACAGGCCCAGTACTTC. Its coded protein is CASSIEGTSGTVQAQYF.